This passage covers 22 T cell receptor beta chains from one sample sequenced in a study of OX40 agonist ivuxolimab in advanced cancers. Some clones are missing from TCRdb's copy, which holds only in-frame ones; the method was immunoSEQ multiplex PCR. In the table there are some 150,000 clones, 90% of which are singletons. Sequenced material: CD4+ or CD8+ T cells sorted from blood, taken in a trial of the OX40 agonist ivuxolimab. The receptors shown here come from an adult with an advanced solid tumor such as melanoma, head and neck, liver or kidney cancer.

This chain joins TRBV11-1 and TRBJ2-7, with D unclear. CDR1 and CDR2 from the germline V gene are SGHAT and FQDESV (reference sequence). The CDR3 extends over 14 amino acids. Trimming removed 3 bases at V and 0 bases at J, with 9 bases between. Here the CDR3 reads CASSFVAHSYEQYF. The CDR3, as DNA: TGTGCCAGCAGCTTCGTCGCTCACTCCTACGAGCAGTACTTC.

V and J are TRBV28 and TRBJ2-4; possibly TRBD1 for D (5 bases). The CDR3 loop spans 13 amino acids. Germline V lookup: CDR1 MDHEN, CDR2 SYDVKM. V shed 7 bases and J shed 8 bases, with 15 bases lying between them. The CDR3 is CASTPGQTDIQYF. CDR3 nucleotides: TGTGCCAGCACACCAGGGCAGACGGACATTCAGTACTTC.

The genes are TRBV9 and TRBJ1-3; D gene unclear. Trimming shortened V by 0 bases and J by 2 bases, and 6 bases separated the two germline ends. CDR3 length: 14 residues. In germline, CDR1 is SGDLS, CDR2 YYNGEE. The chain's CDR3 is CASSVVGAGNTIYF. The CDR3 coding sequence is TGTGCCAGCAGCGTAGTGGGAGCTGGAAACACCATATATTTT.

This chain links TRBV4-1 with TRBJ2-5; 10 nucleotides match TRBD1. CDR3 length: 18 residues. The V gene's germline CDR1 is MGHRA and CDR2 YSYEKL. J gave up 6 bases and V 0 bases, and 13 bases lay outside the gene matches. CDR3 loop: CASSQDGSVTGGGKTQYF. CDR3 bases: TGCGCCAGCAGCCAAGATGGGTCGGTGACAGGGGGCGGTAAGACCCAGTACTTC.

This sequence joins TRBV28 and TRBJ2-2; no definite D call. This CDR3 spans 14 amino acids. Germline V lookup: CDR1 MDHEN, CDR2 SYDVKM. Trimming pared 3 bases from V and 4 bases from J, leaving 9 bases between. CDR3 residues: CASSLVGFTGELFF. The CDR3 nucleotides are TGTGCCAGCAGTTTGGTGGGGTTCACCGGGGAGCTGTTTTTT.

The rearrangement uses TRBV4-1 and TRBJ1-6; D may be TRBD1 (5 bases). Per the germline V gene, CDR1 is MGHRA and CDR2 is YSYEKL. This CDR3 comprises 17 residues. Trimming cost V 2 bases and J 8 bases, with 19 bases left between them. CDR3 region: CASSQPDPTEVDSPLHF. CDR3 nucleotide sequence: TGCGCCAGCAGCCAACCCGACCCGACAGAGGTAGATTCACCCCTCCACTTT.

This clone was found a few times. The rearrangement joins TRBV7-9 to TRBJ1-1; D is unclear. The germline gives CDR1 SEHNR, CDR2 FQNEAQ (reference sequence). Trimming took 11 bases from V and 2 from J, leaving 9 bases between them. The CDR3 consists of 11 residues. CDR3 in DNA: TGTGCCGGCCAAGACAACACTGAAGCTTTCTTT. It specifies CAGQDNTEAFF.

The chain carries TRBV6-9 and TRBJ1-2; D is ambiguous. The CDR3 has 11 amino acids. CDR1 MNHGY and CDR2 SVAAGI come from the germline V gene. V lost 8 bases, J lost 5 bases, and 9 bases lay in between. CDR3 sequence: CASEGMYGYTF. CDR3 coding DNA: TGTGCCAGCGAAGGGATGTATGGCTACACCTTC.

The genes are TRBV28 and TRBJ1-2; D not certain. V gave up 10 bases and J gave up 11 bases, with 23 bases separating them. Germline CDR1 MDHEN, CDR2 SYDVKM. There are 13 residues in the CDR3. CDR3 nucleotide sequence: TGTGCCATCCGCCCGCGGGCCGGAATAGGGTACACCTTC. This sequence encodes CAIRPRAGIGYTF.

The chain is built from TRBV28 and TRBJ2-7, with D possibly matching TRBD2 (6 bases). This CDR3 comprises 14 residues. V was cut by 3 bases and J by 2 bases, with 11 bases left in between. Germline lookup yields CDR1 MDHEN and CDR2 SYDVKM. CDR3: CASSLGLPTYEQYF. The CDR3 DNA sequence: TGTGCCAGCAGTTTGGGACTTCCAACCTACGAGCAGTACTTC.

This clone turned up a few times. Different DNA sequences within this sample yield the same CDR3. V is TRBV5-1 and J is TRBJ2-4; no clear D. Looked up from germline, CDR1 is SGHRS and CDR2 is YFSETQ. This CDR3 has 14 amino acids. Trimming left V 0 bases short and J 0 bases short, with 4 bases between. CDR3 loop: CASSLGEAKNIQYF. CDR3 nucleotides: TGCGCCAGCAGCTTGGGGGAAGCCAAAAACATTCAGTACTTC.

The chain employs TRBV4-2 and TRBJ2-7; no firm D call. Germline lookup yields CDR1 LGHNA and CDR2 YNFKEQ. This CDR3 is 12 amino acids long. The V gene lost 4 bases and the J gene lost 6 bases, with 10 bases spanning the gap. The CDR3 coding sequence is TGTGCCAGCAGCCGAGACTCGTTCGAGCAGTACTTC. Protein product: CASSRDSFEQYF.

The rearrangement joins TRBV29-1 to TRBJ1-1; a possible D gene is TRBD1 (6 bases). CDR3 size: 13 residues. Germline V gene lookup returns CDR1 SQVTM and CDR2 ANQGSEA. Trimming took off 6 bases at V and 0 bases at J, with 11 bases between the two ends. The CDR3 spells CSVGDRLNTEAFF. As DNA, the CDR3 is TGCAGCGTCGGTGACAGGCTGAACACTGAAGCTTTCTTT.

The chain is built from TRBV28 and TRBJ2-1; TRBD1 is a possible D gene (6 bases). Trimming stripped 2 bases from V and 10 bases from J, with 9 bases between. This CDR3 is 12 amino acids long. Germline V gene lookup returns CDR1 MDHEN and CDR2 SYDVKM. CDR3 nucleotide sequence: TGTGCCAGCAGTTTACAGGGGTACGAGCAGTTCTTC. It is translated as CASSLQGYEQFF.

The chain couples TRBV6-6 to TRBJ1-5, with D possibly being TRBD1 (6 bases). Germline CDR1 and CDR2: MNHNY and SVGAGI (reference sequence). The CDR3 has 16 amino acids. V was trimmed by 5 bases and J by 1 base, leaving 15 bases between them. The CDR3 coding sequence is TGTGCCAGCAGTCAAGGTTTAGGGGGAAGCAATCAGCCCCAGCATTTT. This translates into CASSQGLGGSNQPQHF.

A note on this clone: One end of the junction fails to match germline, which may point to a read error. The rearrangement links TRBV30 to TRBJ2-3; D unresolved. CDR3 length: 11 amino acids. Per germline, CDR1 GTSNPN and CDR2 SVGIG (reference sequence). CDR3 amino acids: CAWSVSRSSLF. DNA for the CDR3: TGTGCCTGGAGTGTATCCCGTAGCTCCCTCTTT.

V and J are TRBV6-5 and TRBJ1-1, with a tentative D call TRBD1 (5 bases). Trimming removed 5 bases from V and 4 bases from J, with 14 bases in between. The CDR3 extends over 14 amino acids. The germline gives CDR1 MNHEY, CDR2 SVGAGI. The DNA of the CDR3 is TGTGCCAGCAGTGCCGGGACGTGGGGCACTGAAGCTTTCTTT. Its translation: CASSAGTWGTEAFF.

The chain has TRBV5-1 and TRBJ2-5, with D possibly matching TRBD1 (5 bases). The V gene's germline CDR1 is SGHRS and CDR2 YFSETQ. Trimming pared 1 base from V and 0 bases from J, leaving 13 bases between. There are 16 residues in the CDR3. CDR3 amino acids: CASSLRYQGYQETQYF. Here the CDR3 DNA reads TGCGCCAGCAGCTTGCGTTACCAGGGCTACCAAGAGACCCAGTACTTC.

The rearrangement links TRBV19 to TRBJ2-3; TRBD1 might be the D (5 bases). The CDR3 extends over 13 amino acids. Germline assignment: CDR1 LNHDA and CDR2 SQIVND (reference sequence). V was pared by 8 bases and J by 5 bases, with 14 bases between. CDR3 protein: CASAPLRGDTQYF. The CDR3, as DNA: TGTGCCAGTGCTCCTCTAAGGGGAGATACGCAGTATTTT.

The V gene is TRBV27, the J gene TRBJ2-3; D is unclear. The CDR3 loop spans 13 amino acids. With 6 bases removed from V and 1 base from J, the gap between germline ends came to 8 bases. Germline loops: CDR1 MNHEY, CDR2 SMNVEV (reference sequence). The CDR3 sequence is CASRSTGTDTQYF. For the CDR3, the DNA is TGTGCCAGCAGATCTACTGGCACAGATACGCAGTATTTT.

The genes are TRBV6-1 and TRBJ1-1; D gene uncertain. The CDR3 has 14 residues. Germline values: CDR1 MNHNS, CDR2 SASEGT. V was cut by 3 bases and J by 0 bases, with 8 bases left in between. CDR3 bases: TGTGCCAGCAGTGATAGACATTTGAACACTGAAGCTTTCTTT. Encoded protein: CASSDRHLNTEAFF.

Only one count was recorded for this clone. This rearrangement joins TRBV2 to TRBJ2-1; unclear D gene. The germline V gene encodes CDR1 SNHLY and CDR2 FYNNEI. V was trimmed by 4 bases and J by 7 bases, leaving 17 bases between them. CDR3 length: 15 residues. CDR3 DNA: TGTGCCAGCAGTGTACTATCTTCAAGAAGGAATGAGCAGTTCTTC. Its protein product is CASSVLSSRRNEQFF.